This passage covers 12 T cell receptor beta chains from one sample sequenced in a study of PD-1 blockade in classical Hodgkin lymphoma. Generated by immunoSEQ multiplex PCR, the TCRdb table keeps only in-frame clones and is missing some. Here the sample spans about 5,900 clones, roughly 84% being singletons. Patients all relapsed after autologous stem cell transplantation, and there was variation in brentuximab vedotin exposure. The sample consisted of peripheral blood mononuclear cells (PBMCs), taken before the second cycle of nivolumab. The origin of the receptors is a human donor with classical Hodgkin lymphoma.

The genes are TRBV6-5 and TRBJ1-1; TRBD1 is a possible D gene (5 bases). Germline CDR1 and CDR2: MNHEY and SVGAGI. V lost 4 bases and J 1 base, leaving 13 bases between the germline ends. This CDR3 is 15 amino acids long. CDR3 residues: CASSSFSGRNTEAFF. The DNA of the CDR3 is TGTGCCAGCAGTTCCTTTTCAGGGCGGAACACTGAAGCTTTCTTT.

This chain joins TRBV10-2 and TRBJ1-1; the D is unclear. CDR1 WSHSY and CDR2 SAAADI come from the germline V gene. Between the trimmed V and J ends, which lost 6 bases and 0 bases, there was a span of 11 bases. There are 14 residues in the CDR3. The chain's CDR3 is CASRSGPMNTEAFF. The CDR3 DNA reads as TGCGCCAGCAGGTCCGGACCTATGAACACTGAAGCTTTCTTT.

The chain links TRBV6-1 to TRBJ1-2; tentative D call: TRBD1 (5 bases). Looked up from germline, CDR1 is MNHNS and CDR2 is SASEGT. The CDR3 has 13 amino acids. Trimming removed 3 bases at V and 8 bases at J, with 13 bases between. The CDR3 nucleotides are TGTGCCAGCAGTGAGGGGACTGCGGGAGGCTACACCTTC. Translation: CASSEGTAGGYTF.

This chain links TRBV25-1 with TRBJ1-1; weak D call: TRBD1 (5 bases). V was trimmed by 3 bases and J by 3 bases, leaving 5 bases between them. Germline CDR1 and CDR2: MGHDK and SYGVNS. The CDR3 extends over 12 amino acids. The CDR3 DNA follows: TGTGCCAGCAGTGAGGGGCACACTGAAGCTTTCTTT. It codes for CASSEGHTEAFF.

The rearrangement joins TRBV9 to TRBJ2-3; maybe TRBD2 (6 bases). Germline V gene data show CDR1 as SGDLS and CDR2 as YYNGEE. Trimming took off 4 bases at V and 0 bases at J, with 12 bases between the two ends. The CDR3 sequence is 15 residues long. CDR3 sequence (DNA): TGTGCCAGCAGCCCTCGCCTAGCGAGCACAGATACGCAGTATTTT. As protein: CASSPRLASTDTQYF.

J is TRBJ2-2 and V is TRBV5-4; possibly TRBD1 for D (5 bases). This CDR3 is built from 17 residues. CDR1 SGHNT and CDR2 YYREEE come from the germline V gene (reference sequence). Trimming cost V 5 bases and J 4 bases, with 21 bases left between them. CDR3 region: CASRQIFQGFGTGELFF. In DNA, the CDR3 is TGTGCCAGCAGACAAATTTTTCAGGGTTTTGGCACCGGGGAGCTGTTTTTT. Full variable domain (rest looked up from reference TRBV5-4 and TRBJ2-2): ETGVTQSPTHLIKTRGQQVTLRCSSQSGHNTVSWYQQALGQGPQFIFQYYREEENGRGNFPPRFSGLQFPNYSSELNVNALELDDSALYLCASRQIFQGFGTGELFFGEGSRLTVL.

J is TRBJ2-7 and V is TRBV23-1; the D is unclear. TRBV23-1 is an ORF, and what it does is uncertain. V was trimmed by 2 bases and J by 2 bases, leaving 7 bases between them. The CDR3 runs to 13 residues. CDR3 sequence (DNA): TGCGCCAGCAGTCAACTCGTGGCCTACGAGCAGTACGTC. This codes for CASSQLVAYEQYV.

This rearrangement joins TRBV6-6 to TRBJ2-1; 8 bases are shared with TRBD2. The CDR3 consists of 14 residues. Germline loops: CDR1 MNHNY, CDR2 SVGAGI (reference sequence). V shed 7 bases and J 10 bases; nucleotides not matched to a gene: 12. The CDR3 bases are TGTGCCAGCATCCCCCGACTAGCGACGGACGAGCAGTTCTTC. Translation gives CASIPRLATDEQFF.

V and J are TRBV11-2 and TRBJ2-7; D is ambiguous. The germline V gene has CDR1 SGHAT and CDR2 FQNNGV. V shed 1 base and J shed 1 base, with 11 bases lying between them. This CDR3 has 15 amino acids. CDR3 bases: TGTGCCAGCAGCTTAGGGCGAATCGGGTCCTACGAGCAGTACGTC. The encoded protein is CASSLGRIGSYEQYV.

This chain connects TRBV7-2 to TRBJ2-5; a weak D match, TRBD1 (6 bases). V was trimmed by 6 bases and J by 5 bases, leaving 25 bases between them. The CDR3 is 17 amino acids. CDR1 SGHTA and CDR2 FQGNSA come from the germline V gene. CDR3 coding DNA: TGTGCCAGCAGTCGGGACAAGTGGATGCGTTCGGGTGAGACCCAGTACTTC. Protein sequence: CASSRDKWMRSGETQYF.

The chain recombines TRBV7-8 with TRBJ1-2, with a tentative D call TRBD1 (5 bases). Germline CDR1 SGHVS, CDR2 FQNEAQ. The CDR3 covers 17 residues. The germline V and J ends were trimmed by 5 bases and 0 bases, with 19 bases remaining between them. CDR3 sequence reads: CASSLLGALQANYGYTF. The DNA for the CDR3 is TGTGCCAGCAGCCTTCTAGGGGCTCTTCAAGCTAACTATGGCTACACCTTC. The variable domain in full, with the rest retrieved from reference TRBV7-8 and TRBJ1-2, is GAGVSQSPRYKVAKRGQDVALRCDPISGHVSLFWYQQALGQGPEFLTYFQNEAQLDKSGLPSDRFFAERPEGSVSTLKIQRTQQEDSAVYLCASSLLGALQANYGYTFGSGTRLTVV.

The chain joins TRBV18 to TRBJ2-1; D might be TRBD1 or TRBD2, each matching 5 bases. Germline loops: CDR1 KGHSH, CDR2 LQKENI. V lost 8 bases and J lost 3, with 17 bases in between. This CDR3 comprises 15 residues. The CDR3 protein is CASRGAHTHYNEQFF. In DNA, the CDR3 is TGTGCCAGCCGAGGGGCCCACACGCACTACAATGAGCAGTTCTTC.